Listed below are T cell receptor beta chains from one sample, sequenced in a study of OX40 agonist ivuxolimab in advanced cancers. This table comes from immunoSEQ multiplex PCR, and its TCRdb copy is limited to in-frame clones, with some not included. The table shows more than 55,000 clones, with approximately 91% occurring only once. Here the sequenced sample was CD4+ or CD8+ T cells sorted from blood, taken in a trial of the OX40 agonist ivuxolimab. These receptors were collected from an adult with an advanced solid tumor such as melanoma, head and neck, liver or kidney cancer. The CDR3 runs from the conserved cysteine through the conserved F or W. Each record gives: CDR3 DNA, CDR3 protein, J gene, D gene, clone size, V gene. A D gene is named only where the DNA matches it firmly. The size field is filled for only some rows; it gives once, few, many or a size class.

cdr3_nt: TGTGCCAGCTCACCTTCCCTAGGCGTACAAGAGACCCAGTACTTC
cdr3_aa: CASSPSLGVQETQYF
j_call: TRBJ2-5
d_call: NA
clone_size: NA
v_call: TRBV18

cdr3_nt: TGTGCCAGCAGTTACCGGGACAGCCAAGAGACCCAGTACTTC
cdr3_aa: CASSYRDSQETQYF
j_call: TRBJ2-5
d_call: TRBD1
clone_size: NA
v_call: TRBV6-5

cdr3_nt: TGTGCCAGCAGCCGAGGGACTGGCGGCTACACCTTC
cdr3_aa: CASSRGTGGYTF
j_call: TRBJ1-2
d_call: NA
clone_size: once
v_call: TRBV6-1

cdr3_nt: TGTGCCAGCAGTAGACTGACAGATTACTCCTACGAGCAGTACTTC
cdr3_aa: CASSRLTDYSYEQYF
j_call: TRBJ2-7
d_call: NA
clone_size: NA
v_call: TRBV6-9

cdr3_nt: TGTGCCAGCAGCCTAGTGAACATAGACTATGGCTACACCTTC
cdr3_aa: CASSLVNIDYGYTF
j_call: TRBJ1-2
d_call: NA
clone_size: once
v_call: TRBV7-2

cdr3_nt: TGTGCCAGTACGCCAGGGTTTAACACTGAAGCTTTCTTT
cdr3_aa: CASTPGFNTEAFF
j_call: TRBJ1-1
d_call: NA
clone_size: NA
v_call: TRBV19

cdr3_nt: TGTGCCAGCAGCCAATTTAGCGGGGGCACAGATACGCAGTATTTT
cdr3_aa: CASSQFSGGTDTQYF
j_call: TRBJ2-3
d_call: TRBD2
clone_size: NA
v_call: TRBV14

cdr3_nt: TGTGCCAGCAGCTTATGGGGAGGACTAATGGGCGAGCAGTACTTC
cdr3_aa: CASSLWGGLMGEQYF
j_call: TRBJ2-7
d_call: NA
clone_size: NA
v_call: TRBV5-5

cdr3_nt: TGTGCCAGCAGCTTGGGAACTAGCGGGAGTGGCACAGATACGCAGTATTTT
cdr3_aa: CASSLGTSGSGTDTQYF
j_call: TRBJ2-3
d_call: TRBD2
clone_size: NA
v_call: TRBV5-4

cdr3_nt: TGTGCCTGGCGCAGGGCGGGACTTTACAATGAGCAGTTCTTC
cdr3_aa: CAWRRAGLYNEQFF
j_call: TRBJ2-1
d_call: NA
clone_size: NA
v_call: TRBV30

cdr3_nt: TGTGCCAGCAGTTACACAGGGCACGGTGTGAACACTGAAGCTTTCTTT
cdr3_aa: CASSYTGHGVNTEAFF
j_call: TRBJ1-1
d_call: NA
clone_size: NA
v_call: TRBV6-5

cdr3_nt: TGTGCCAGTACCGTCACACTAGCGGGGTATGATACGCAGTATTTT
cdr3_aa: CASTVTLAGYDTQYF
j_call: TRBJ2-3
d_call: TRBD2
clone_size: NA
v_call: TRBV19

cdr3_nt: TGTGCCTGGACCGTGGACCCCTTGACCCAGTACTTC
cdr3_aa: CAWTVDPLTQYF
j_call: TRBJ2-5
d_call: NA
clone_size: NA
v_call: TRBV30

cdr3_nt: TGCGCCAGCCACAACGGCAGCGCCCGCCACCACTTT
cdr3_aa: CASHNGSARHHF
j_call: TRBJ1-6
d_call: NA
clone_size: NA
v_call: TRBV5-1

cdr3_nt: TGTGCCAGCAGCCCACGGACAGGGGGCTCCTACGAGCAGTACTTC
cdr3_aa: CASSPRTGGSYEQYF
j_call: TRBJ2-7
d_call: TRBD1
clone_size: NA
v_call: TRBV7-2

cdr3_nt: TGTGCCAGCAGCTTAGCCACCATAGCGGGAGCAGAGACCCAGTACTTC
cdr3_aa: CASSLATIAGAETQYF
j_call: TRBJ2-5
d_call: TRBD2
clone_size: NA
v_call: TRBV11-2

cdr3_nt: TGTGCCAGCCTAGAGGAAAATGAGCAGTTCTTC
cdr3_aa: CASLEENEQFF
j_call: TRBJ2-1
d_call: NA
clone_size: NA
v_call: TRBV21-1

cdr3_nt: TGTGCCAGCCGATGGAGGGGACCCACCGGGGAGCTGTTTTTT
cdr3_aa: CASRWRGPTGELFF
j_call: TRBJ2-2
d_call: NA
clone_size: NA
v_call: TRBV6-5

cdr3_nt: TGTGCCAGCAGTGTGTCGCGCGGACGCTCCTACGAGCAGTACTTC
cdr3_aa: CASSVSRGRSYEQYF
j_call: TRBJ2-7
d_call: NA
clone_size: NA
v_call: TRBV25-1

cdr3_nt: TGCGCCAGCAGCCAAGCCCTCGGGACAACGTATGGCTACACCTTC
cdr3_aa: CASSQALGTTYGYTF
j_call: TRBJ1-2
d_call: NA
clone_size: NA
v_call: TRBV4-3

cdr3_nt: TGTGCCAGCAGCCCCACTTCGGGGTCTGAGCAGTTCTTC
cdr3_aa: CASSPTSGSEQFF
j_call: TRBJ2-1
d_call: NA
clone_size: NA
v_call: TRBV7-3

cdr3_nt: TGTGCCACCAGCAGGGACCAAGCAGTAACCTACTATGGCTACACCTTC
cdr3_aa: CATSRDQAVTYYGYTF
j_call: TRBJ1-2
d_call: NA
clone_size: NA
v_call: TRBV15

cdr3_nt: TGTGCCTGGAGTCTAAACTATAATTCACCCCTCCACTTT
cdr3_aa: CAWSLNYNSPLHF
j_call: TRBJ1-6
d_call: NA
clone_size: NA
v_call: TRBV30

cdr3_nt: TGCGCCAGCAGCTTGATTACTAGCGGAACCACAGATACGCAGTATTTT
cdr3_aa: CASSLITSGTTDTQYF
j_call: TRBJ2-3
d_call: TRBD2
clone_size: NA
v_call: TRBV5-1

cdr3_nt: TGTGCCAGCAGCTTAAATTTCGGTTCTGAGCAGTTCTTC
cdr3_aa: CASSLNFGSEQFF
j_call: TRBJ2-1
d_call: NA
clone_size: NA
v_call: TRBV7-9

cdr3_nt: TGTGCCTGGGCGCAAGTCCTCAACTATGGCTACACCTTC
cdr3_aa: CAWAQVLNYGYTF
j_call: TRBJ1-2
d_call: NA
clone_size: NA
v_call: TRBV30

cdr3_nt: TGTGCCAGCAGAGAGAGGGAGCGGCAGTTCTTC
cdr3_aa: CASRERERQFF
j_call: TRBJ2-1
d_call: NA
clone_size: NA
v_call: TRBV6-1

cdr3_nt: TGTGCCAGCAGCTTACCCAGCTCCTACGAGCAGTACTTC
cdr3_aa: CASSLPSSYEQYF
j_call: TRBJ2-7
d_call: NA
clone_size: NA
v_call: TRBV7-2

cdr3_nt: TGCAGCGTTGTTTTTGGACGGGGAAATGAAAAACTGTTTTTT
cdr3_aa: CSVVFGRGNEKLFF
j_call: TRBJ1-4
d_call: NA
clone_size: NA
v_call: TRBV29-1

cdr3_nt: TGTGCCAGCAGCCAAGCGAAGGCCGGGAGACTATACGAGCAGTACTTC
cdr3_aa: CASSQAKAGRLYEQYF
j_call: TRBJ2-7
d_call: NA
clone_size: NA
v_call: TRBV4-2